This T cell receptor (beta chain) was recorded in a study of monozygotic twins with inflammatory bowel disease. Reanalyzing the 5' RACE reads, TCRdb keeps one entry per CDR3 protein, without DNA. This sample contains more than 100,000 distinct CDR3 sequences. This sequence was found in a human donor with ulcerative colitis or Crohn's disease, or a healthy co-twin of an affected twin (not recorded which). The sample consisted of blood.

CDR3 protein: CASSSGLAGGKTQYF. This rearrangement joins TRBV11-2 to TRBJ2-5; TCRdb gives TRBD2 as the D gene, but with no DNA this cannot be confirmed. CDR3 length: 15 amino acids. Germline V gives CDR1 SGHAT, CDR2 FQNNGV.